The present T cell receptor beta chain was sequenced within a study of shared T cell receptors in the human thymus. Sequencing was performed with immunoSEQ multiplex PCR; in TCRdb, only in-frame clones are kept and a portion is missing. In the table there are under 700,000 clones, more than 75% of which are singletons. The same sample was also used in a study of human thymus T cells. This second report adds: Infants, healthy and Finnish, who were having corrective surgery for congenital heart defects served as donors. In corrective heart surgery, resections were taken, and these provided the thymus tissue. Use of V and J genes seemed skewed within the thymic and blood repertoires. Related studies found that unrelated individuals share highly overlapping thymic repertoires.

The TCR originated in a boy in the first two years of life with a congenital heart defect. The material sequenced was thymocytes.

CDR3 protein: CASSGDQGGEQFF. CDR3 DNA sequence: TGCGCCAGCAGTGGGGATCAGGGAGGGGAGCAGTTCTTC. The V call is TRBV10-1, the J call TRBJ2-1; 7 positions match TRBD2. The V segment lost 4 bases and the J segment 10 bases; nucleotides outside the gene matches: 7. Germline V gene sequence: CDR1 WNHNN, CDR2 SYGVQD (reference sequence). This CDR3 region has 13 residues.